The text below deals with one T cell receptor beta chain. Trimming stripped 3 bases from V and 2 bases from J, with 12 bases between. CDR3 size: 14 residues. Germline assignment: CDR1 SGDLS and CDR2 YYNGEE. Repertoires were generated with immunoSEQ multiplex PCR, while TCRdb's copy carries only in-frame clones and drops some. The table lists approximately 23,000 clones, roughly 90% of them singletons, with around 7% in the top ten. The entry originates in a study of T cell changes during pregnancy in multiple sclerosis. This sequence originates from a female donor with multiple sclerosis, enrolled in a pregnancy study. This chain joins TRBV9 and TRBJ2-7, with D tentatively TRBD1 (5 bases). Sequencing used CD8+ T cells from peripheral blood mononuclear cells, obtained in the first trimester of pregnancy. The CDR3 DNA sequence: TGTGCCAGCAGCGAACAGGACGGAACCTACGAGCAGTACTTC. This codes for CASSEQDGTYEQYF.